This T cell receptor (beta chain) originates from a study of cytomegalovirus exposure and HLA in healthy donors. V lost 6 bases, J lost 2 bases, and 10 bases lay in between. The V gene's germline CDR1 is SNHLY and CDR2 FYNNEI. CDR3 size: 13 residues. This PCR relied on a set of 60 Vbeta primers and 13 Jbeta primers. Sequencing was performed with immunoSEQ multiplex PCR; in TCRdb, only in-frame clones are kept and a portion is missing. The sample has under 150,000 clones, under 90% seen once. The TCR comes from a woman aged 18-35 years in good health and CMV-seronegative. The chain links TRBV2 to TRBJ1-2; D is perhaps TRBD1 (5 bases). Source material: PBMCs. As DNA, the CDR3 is TGTGCCAGCAGGGTCAGGGAAAACTATGGCTACACCTTC. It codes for CASRVRENYGYTF.